The 13 T cell receptor beta chains below come from one sample, sequenced in a study of shared clonotypes between healthy human individuals. Repertoires were generated with immunoSEQ multiplex PCR, while TCRdb's copy carries only in-frame clones and drops some. The sample records some 1.5 million clones, around 97% being singletons. Material for sequencing was naive CD4+ T cells sorted from blood. The subset: CD45RA+ positively selected. Receptor source: a man younger than 40 in good health.

V gene TRBV6-4 combines with J gene TRBJ2-1; D not certain. CDR3 length: 15 residues. The germline V gene has CDR1 MRHNA and CDR2 SNTAGT. The germline V and J ends were trimmed by 5 bases and 0 bases, with 11 bases remaining between them. CDR3 protein: CASSPMESSYNEQFF. Written as DNA, the CDR3 is TGTGCCAGCAGTCCGATGGAGAGCTCCTACAATGAGCAGTTCTTC.

V is TRBV11-2 and J is TRBJ2-3; the match to TRBD2 covers 12 bases. CDR3 size: 17 residues. The V gene end was trimmed by 5 bases and the J gene end by 4 bases; junction bases not matched to a gene: 10. Per germline, CDR1 SGHAT and CDR2 FQNNGV. DNA of the CDR3: TGTGCCAGCAGCCCGCGCGGACTAGCGGGATTGGCAGATACGCAGTATTTT. It is translated as CASSPRGLAGLADTQYF.

This sequence joins TRBV28 and TRBJ1-5, with unresolved D. Trimming pared 3 bases from V and 8 bases from J, leaving 11 bases between. CDR3 length: 13 amino acids. In germline, CDR1 is MDHEN, CDR2 SYDVKM. CDR3 in amino acids: CASSFSHNKPQHF. The DNA for the CDR3 is TGTGCCAGCAGTTTTTCACATAATAAGCCCCAGCATTTT.

The chain has TRBV5-1 and TRBJ2-5; 9 positions match TRBD1. Germline V lookup: CDR1 SGHRS, CDR2 YFSETQ. This CDR3 comprises 14 residues. V was clipped by 4 bases and J by 2 bases; unmatched bases: 3. Written as DNA, the CDR3 is TGCGCCAGCAGCAGGGACAGGGAGCAAGAGACCCAGTACTTC. Translated: CASSRDREQETQYF. The full variable domain, its missing parts supplied by reference TRBV5-1 and TRBJ2-5, is KAGVTQTPRYLIKTRGQQVTLSCSPISGHRSVSWYQQTPGQGLQFLFEYFSETQRNKGNFPGRFSGRQFSNSRSEMNVSTLELGDSALYLCASSRDREQETQYFGPGTRLLVL.

This chain connects TRBV5-4 to TRBJ2-1; D is unresolved. In germline, CDR1 is SGHNT, CDR2 YYREEE (reference sequence). Trimming pared 0 bases from V and 2 bases from J, leaving 15 bases between. This CDR3 comprises 17 residues. Written as DNA, the CDR3 is TGTGCCAGCAGCTTGGAGGGCCACGCGTCGGCCTACAATGAGCAGTTCTTC. Translated, it gives CASSLEGHASAYNEQFF. The full variable domain, its missing parts supplied by reference TRBV5-4 and TRBJ2-1, is ETGVTQSPTHLIKTRGQQVTLRCSSQSGHNTVSWYQQALGQGPQFIFQYYREEENGRGNFPPRFSGLQFPNYSSELNVNALELDDSALYLCASSLEGHASAYNEQFFGPGTRLTVL.

The chain is built from TRBV5-4 and TRBJ2-5; D is possibly TRBD1 (6 bases). The germline V and J ends were trimmed by 4 bases and 3 bases, with 13 bases remaining between them. The CDR3 covers 14 residues. The germline V gene has CDR1 SGHNT and CDR2 YYREEE (reference sequence). The CDR3 region is CASSTGTPKETQYF. The CDR3 DNA reads TGTGCCAGCAGCACCGGGACACCGAAAGAGACCCAGTACTTC.

This sequence joins TRBV9 and TRBJ2-7; TRBD1 aligns across 7 bases. The trim removed 2 bases at V and 0 bases at J, leaving 5 bases unmatched. The CDR3 runs 15 residues. The V gene's germline CDR1 is SGDLS and CDR2 YYNGEE. The CDR3 nucleotides are TGTGCCAGCAGCGTGGAGACAGGGAACTCCTACGAGCAGTACTTC. Amino acids: CASSVETGNSYEQYF.

To note about this clone: Other DNA sequences in the same sample also yield this CDR3. The genes are TRBV28 and TRBJ1-1; D gene uncertain. This CDR3 is 12 amino acids long. V was clipped by 2 bases and J by 4 bases, with 5 bases between them. From germline, CDR1 is MDHEN and CDR2 SYDVKM. The CDR3 DNA is TGTGCCAGCAGTTTACCGGGCACTGAAGCTTTCTTT. Its translation: CASSLPGTEAFF.

Notes on this clone: The sample carries other DNA sequences with the same CDR3. The gene calls are TRBV12-5 and TRBJ2-3; D call uncertain. The germline gives CDR1 LGHNT, CDR2 FRNRAP. The CDR3 is 13 amino acids. The V gene lost 1 base and the J gene lost 1 base, with 3 bases spanning the gap. The CDR3 bases are TGTGCTAGTGGTTTGGCGGGCACAGATACGCAGTATTTT. Protein product: CASGLAGTDTQYF.

V is TRBV5-1 and J is TRBJ2-7, with D possibly TRBD1 on 6 matching bases. This CDR3 contains 16 residues. Germline V gives CDR1 SGHRS, CDR2 YFSETQ. The V and J ends lost 0 bases and 2 bases respectively, with 15 bases between them. The CDR3 here is CASSLALMTGAYEQYF. The CDR3 DNA reads as TGCGCCAGCAGCTTGGCCCTAATGACAGGAGCCTACGAGCAGTACTTC.

The CDR3 nucleotides are TGTGCCAGCAGCTCTAAAAGCCGACTCGAGCAGTACTTC. Translated, it gives CASSSKSRLEQYF. The rearrangement joins TRBV7-9 to TRBJ2-7; no reliable D call. The CDR3 consists of 13 residues. The V and J ends lost 4 bases and 6 bases respectively, with 13 bases between them. Germline values: CDR1 SEHNR, CDR2 FQNEAQ (reference sequence).

The J gene is TRBJ2-7, the V gene TRBV28, with D possibly being TRBD1 (6 bases). The CDR3 covers 15 residues. Trimming removed 3 bases at V and 1 base at J, with 13 bases between. The germline gives CDR1 MDHEN, CDR2 SYDVKM. DNA of the CDR3: TGTGCCAGCAGTTTCACCGGGACACTTTCCTACGAGCAGTACTTC. It translates to CASSFTGTLSYEQYF.

This chain links TRBV18 with TRBJ1-2, with D possibly being TRBD1 (6 bases). V lost 5 bases to trimming and J lost 4 bases, with 20 bases between them. This CDR3 comprises 16 residues. CDR1 and CDR2 from the germline V gene are KGHSH and LQKENI. CDR3 sequence (DNA): TGTGCCAGCTCAACCGGATCGGGGGCGCGGAGCTATGGCTACACCTTC. The encoded protein is CASSTGSGARSYGYTF.